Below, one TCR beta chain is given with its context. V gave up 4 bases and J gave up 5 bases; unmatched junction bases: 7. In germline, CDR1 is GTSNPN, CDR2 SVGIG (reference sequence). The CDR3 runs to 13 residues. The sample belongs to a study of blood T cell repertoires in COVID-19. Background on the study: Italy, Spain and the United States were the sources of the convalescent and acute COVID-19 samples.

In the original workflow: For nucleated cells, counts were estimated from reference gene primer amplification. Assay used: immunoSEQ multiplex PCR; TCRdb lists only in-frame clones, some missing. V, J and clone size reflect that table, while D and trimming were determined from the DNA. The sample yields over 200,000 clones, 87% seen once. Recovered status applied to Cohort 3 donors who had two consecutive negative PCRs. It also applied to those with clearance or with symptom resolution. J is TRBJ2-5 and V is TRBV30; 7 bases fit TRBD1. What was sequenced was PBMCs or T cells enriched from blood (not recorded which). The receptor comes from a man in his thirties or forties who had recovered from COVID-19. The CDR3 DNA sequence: TGTGCCTGGACTATAGGGGGCCGGGAGACCCAGTACTTC. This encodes CAWTIGGRETQYF. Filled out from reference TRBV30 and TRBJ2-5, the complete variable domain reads SQTIHQWPATLVQPVGSPLSLECTVEGTSNPNLYWYRQAAGRGLQLLFYSVGIGQISSEVPQNLSASRPQDRQFILSSKKLLLSDSGFYLCAWTIGGRETQYFGPGTRLLVL.